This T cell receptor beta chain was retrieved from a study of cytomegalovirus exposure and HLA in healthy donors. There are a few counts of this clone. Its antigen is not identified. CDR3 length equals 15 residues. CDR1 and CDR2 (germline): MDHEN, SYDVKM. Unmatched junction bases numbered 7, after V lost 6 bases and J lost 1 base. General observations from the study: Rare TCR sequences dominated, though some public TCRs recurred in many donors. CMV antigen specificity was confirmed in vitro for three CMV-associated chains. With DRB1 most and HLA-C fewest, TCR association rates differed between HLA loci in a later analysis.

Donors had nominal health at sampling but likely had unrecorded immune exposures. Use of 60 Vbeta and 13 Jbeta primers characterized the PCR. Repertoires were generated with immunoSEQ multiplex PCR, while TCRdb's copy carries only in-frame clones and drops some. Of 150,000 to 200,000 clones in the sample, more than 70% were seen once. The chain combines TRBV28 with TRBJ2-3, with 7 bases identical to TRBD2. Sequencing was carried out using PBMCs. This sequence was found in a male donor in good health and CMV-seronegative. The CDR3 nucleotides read TGTGCCAGCAGAGACGGGGGGTTCCGCACAGATACGCAGTATTTT. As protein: CASRDGGFRTDTQYF.